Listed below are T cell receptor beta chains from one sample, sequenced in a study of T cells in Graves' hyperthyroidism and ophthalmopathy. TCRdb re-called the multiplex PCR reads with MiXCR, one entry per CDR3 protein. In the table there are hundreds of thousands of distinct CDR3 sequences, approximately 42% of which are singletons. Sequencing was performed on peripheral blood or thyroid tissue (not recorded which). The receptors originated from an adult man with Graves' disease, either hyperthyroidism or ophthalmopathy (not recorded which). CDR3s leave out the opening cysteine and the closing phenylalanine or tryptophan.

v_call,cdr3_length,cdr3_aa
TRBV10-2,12,ASSEWGGGDGYT
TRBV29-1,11,SVGRATNEKLF
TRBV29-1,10,SGTAFTYGYT
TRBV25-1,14,ASSEGGWGGQETQY
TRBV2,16,ASSFRGSGRRNTGELF
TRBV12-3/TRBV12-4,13,ASSPGHAANYGYT
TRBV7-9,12,ASSLGQALYGYT
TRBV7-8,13,ASSPQGAGTGELF
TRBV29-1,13,SAGRGRGGAGELF
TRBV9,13,ASSVGPVGNQPQH
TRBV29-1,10,SVVRRNTEAF
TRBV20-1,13,SADRGWQPQETQY
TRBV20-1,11,SARAESSYEQY
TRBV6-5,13,ASSPSAFSGNTIY
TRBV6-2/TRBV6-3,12,ASSYVGRGEGYT